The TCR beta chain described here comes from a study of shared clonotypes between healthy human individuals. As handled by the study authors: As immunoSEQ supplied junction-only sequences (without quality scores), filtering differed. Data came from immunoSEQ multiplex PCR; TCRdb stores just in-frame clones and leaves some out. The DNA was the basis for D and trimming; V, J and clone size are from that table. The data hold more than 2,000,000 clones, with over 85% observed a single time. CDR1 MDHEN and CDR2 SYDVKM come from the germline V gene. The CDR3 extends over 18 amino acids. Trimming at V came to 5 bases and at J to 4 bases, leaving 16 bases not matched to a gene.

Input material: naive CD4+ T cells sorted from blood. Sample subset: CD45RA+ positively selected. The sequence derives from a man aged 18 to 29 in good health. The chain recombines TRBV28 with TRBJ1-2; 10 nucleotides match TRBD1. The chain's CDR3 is CASSPWGTGVSITYGYTF. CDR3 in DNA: TGTGCCAGCAGTCCATGGGGGACAGGGGTCAGTATAACCTATGGCTACACCTTC.